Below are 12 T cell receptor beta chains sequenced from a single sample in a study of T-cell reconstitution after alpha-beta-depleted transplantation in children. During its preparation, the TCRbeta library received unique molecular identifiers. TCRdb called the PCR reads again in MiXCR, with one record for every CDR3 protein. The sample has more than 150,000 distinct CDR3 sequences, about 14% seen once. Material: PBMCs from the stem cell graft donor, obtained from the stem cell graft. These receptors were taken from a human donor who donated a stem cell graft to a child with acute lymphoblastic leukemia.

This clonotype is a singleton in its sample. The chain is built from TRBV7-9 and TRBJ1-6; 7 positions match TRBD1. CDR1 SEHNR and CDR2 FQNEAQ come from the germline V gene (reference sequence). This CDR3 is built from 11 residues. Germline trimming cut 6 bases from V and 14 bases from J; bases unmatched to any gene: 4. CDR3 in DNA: TGTGCCAGCAGGGGCCAGGGGGCCCTCCACTTT. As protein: CASRGQGALHF.

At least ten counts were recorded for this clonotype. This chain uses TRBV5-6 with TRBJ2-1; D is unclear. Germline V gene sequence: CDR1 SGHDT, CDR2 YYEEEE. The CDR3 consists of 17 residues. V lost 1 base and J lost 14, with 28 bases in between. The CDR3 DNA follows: TGTGCCAGCAGCTTGACCCGGAACGCAGCCCCGGCGCCAAGCGAGTTCTTC. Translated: CASSLTRNAAPAPSEFF.

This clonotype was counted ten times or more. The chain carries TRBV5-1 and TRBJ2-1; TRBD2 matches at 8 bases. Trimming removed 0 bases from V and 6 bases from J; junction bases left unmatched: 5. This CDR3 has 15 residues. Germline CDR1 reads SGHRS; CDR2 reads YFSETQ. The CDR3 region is CASSLELADTNEQFF. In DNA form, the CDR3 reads TGCGCCAGCAGCTTGGAACTAGCGGACACCAATGAGCAGTTCTTC. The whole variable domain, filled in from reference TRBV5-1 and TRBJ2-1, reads KAGVTQTPRYLIKTRGQQVTLSCSPISGHRSVSWYQQTPGQGLQFLFEYFSETQRNKGNFPGRFSGRQFSNSRSEMNVSTLELGDSALYLCASSLELADTNEQFFGPGTRLTVL.

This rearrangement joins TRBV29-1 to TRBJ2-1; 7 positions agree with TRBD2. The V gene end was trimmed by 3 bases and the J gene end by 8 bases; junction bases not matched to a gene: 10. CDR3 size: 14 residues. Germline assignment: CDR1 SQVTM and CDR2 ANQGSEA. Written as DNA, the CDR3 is TGCAGCGTTGATCTCCTCGGGGAGGGGTATGAGCAGTTCTTC. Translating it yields CSVDLLGEGYEQFF.

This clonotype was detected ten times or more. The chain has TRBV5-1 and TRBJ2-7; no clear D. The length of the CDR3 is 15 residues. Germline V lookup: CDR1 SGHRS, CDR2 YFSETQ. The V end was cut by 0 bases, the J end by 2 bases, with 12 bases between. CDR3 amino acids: CASSLGPGVPYEQYF. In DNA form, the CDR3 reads TGCGCCAGCAGCTTGGGACCTGGGGTCCCCTACGAGCAGTACTTC.

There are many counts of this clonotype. CDR3 region: CASSGLMGQETQYF. DNA for the CDR3: TGTGCCAGCAGTGGCCTAATGGGTCAAGAGACCCAGTACTTC. This chain joins TRBV27 and TRBJ2-5; D remains ambiguous. Germline-derived CDR1 and CDR2 are MNHEY and SMNVEV (reference sequence). This CDR3 contains 14 residues. Trimming took off 5 bases at V and 2 bases at J, with 12 bases between the two ends.

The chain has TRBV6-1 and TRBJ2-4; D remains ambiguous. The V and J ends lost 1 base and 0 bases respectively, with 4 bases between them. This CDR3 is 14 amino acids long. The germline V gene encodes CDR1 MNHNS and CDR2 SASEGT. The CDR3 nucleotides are TGTGCCAGCAGTGAAGGCCTAGCCAAAAACATTCAGTACTTC. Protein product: CASSEGLAKNIQYF.

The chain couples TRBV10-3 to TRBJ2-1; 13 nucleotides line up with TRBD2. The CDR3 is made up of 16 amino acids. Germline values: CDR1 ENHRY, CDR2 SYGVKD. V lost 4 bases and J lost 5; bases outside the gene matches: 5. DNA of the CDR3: TGTGCCATCAGTGGGACTAGCGGGAGTAACGACAATGAGCAGTTCTTC. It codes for CAISGTSGSNDNEQFF.

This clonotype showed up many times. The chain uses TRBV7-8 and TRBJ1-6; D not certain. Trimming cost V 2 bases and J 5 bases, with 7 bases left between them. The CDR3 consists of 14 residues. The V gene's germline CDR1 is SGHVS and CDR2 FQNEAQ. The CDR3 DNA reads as TGTGCCAGCAGCTTACGTCCCCATAATTCACCCCTCCACTTT. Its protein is CASSLRPHNSPLHF.

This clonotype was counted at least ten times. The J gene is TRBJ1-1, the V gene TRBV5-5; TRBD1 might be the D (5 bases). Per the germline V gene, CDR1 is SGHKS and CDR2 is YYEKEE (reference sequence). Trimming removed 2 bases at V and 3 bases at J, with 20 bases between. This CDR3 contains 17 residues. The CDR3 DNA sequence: TGTGCCAGCAGCTTCGGAGGGGAGGTTCGGATGGACACTGAAGCTTTCTTT. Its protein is CASSFGGEVRMDTEAFF.

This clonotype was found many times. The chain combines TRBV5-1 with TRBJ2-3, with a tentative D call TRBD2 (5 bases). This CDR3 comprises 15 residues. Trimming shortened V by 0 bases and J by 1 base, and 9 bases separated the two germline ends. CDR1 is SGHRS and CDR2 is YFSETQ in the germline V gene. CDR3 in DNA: TGCGCCAGCAGCTTGGTTATTAGCGGCACAGATACGCAGTATTTT. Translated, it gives CASSLVISGTDTQYF.

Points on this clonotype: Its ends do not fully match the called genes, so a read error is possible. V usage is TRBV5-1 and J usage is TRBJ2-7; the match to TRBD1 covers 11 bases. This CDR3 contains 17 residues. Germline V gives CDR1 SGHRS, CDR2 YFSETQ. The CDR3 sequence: CAGSLNYGTGGSYEQYF. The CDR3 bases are TGCGCCGGCAGCCTCAACTACGGGACAGGGGGCTCCTACGAGCAGTACTTC. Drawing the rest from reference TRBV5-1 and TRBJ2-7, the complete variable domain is KAGVTQTPRYLIKTRGQQVTLSCSPISGHRSVSWYQQTPGQGLQFLFEYFSETQRNKGNFPGRFSGRQFSNSRSEMNVSTLELGDSALYLCAGSLNYGTGGSYEQYFGPGTRLTVT.